This TCR beta chain was documented in a study of long-term antiretroviral therapy in people with HIV (dated by TCRdb to 2021 to 2024). Study-level background: Collection of the earliest samples took place about a decade ahead of the 2015 WHO recommendation for immediate ART, at a time when ART was typically delayed until CD4 counts fell. Of the roughly 30 participants with HIV, more than 10 were female. A retrospective serial study tested whether changes in peripheral blood TRB repertoire composition and diversity were associated with ART initiation and durable HIV suppression. No cross-contamination during QIAcube processing was seen in test extractions of a monoclonal T-cell line run alongside 30 or so polyclonal samples. The cohort contributed over 150 cryopreserved PBMC samples from around 33 adults with confirmed HIV infection, collected serially over a mean of approximately 6 years (range 1-12).

Study-wide conclusions, independent of this receptor: Compared with controls, HIV repertoires had narrower CDR3 length ranges, and the network structure pointed to an antigen-experienced repertoire that shifted only slightly toward naive after ART. Inferences about post-ART repertoire changes were limited because no data were available on ART adherence, viral resistance or therapy changes. Because PBMC availability was limited, only the TCR beta chain was sequenced, with no alpha chain pairing. Unsorted PBMC were profiled instead of sorted CD4+ and CD8+ T cells because pre-ART samples had limited cell numbers. Samples dated from the mid-2000s to the late 2010s, and the ART regimens used may be less effective than current ones. ART initiation was associated with a significant increase in TRB diversity, but diversity stayed significantly below transplant donor controls even after long-term ART. Expanded TRB clones identified before ART initiation dominated the repertoire at all time points, although this dominance fluctuated and declined in many PLHIV after ART.

The immunoSEQ hsTCRB v3.0 assay was used at survey level resolution to sequence the TRB variable region. The targeted TRB sequencing depth was roughly 40,000-55,000 T-cell genomes per sample. TRB libraries were pooled and sequenced on an Illumina MiSeq using a v3 150-cycle kit. On the authors' methods: Repertoire analysis was run in R within a reproducible Nextflow workflow that covered QC, data transformation and analysis. LymphoSeq2, an R package for exploring AIRR-Seq data, was used to implement the custom analyses. Several samples that yielded fewer than 5000 total TRB sequences were excluded, so that about 200 HIV repertoires were analyzed. Among the roughly 180 retained HIV repertoires, 55 to 65 were collected before ART initiation and 120 to 140 after ART initiation. Repertoires were downsampled to 5000 TRB nucleotide sequences, with summary statistics averaged over 100 downsampling iterations. The analysis kept only TRB sequences whose CDR3 regions were at least seven amino acids long. Diversity was assessed using a clonality score derived from Shannon entropy and using the Gini coefficient. In the repertoire networks, any two of the top 5000 CDR3 amino acid sequences were connected whenever the two sequences differed by an edit distance of one. For TRB CDR3 amino acid sequences, antigen specificity groups and MHC restriction were predicted with GLIPH2. To flag known CMV, EBV, HIV or tissue antigen associations, CDR3 amino acid sequences were matched against VDJdb and McPAS-TCR. Pre-ART, post-ART and control groups were compared with Wilcoxon signed-rank tests and Holm-Bonferroni correction. TCRdb's version of the immuneACCESS table is confined to in-frame rearrangements and falls short of the full clone set. An unresolved V gene accounts for under half of the shortfall where checked; the remainder is of unknown origin. V and J calls and clone size follow that table, whereas D and trimming were derived from the DNA. Recorded for this sample are 30,000 to 35,000 clones; roughly 74% of them occurred a single time. The ten largest clones add up to about 3.5% of the sample.

About this clone itself: The antigen it recognizes is unknown. It has no much larger one-base neighbor in the sample; base qualities were not kept.

To be included, a participant needed at least one PBMC sample from before ART initiation plus at least two post-ART samples. All participants with HIV were treated in the United States of America. Before DNA extraction, cryopreserved samples of about 1-11 million PBMC were thawed and then washed. At the time of the earliest PBMC sample, participants with HIV were aged between roughly 20 and 54 years. Per participant, PBMC samples came from 1-4 timepoints prior to ART initiation and 2-8 timepoints following ART initiation, for a median of 7 samples. For every participant, serial HIV viral load, CD4+ T-cell count, ART history and demographic data were obtained. Genomic DNA was extracted from unsorted PBMC with a Qiagen kit on a QIAcube, processed in batches of 12 samples. The source of this sequence is a man aged 50 to 59 with HIV. The input for sequencing was unsorted PBMCs, taken 3 years after starting antiretroviral therapy.

The CDR3 region: CASSQDVYSNQPQHF. DNA sequence: TGCGCCAGCAGCCAAGATGTTTATAGCAATCAGCCCCAGCATTTT. This chain is built from TRBV4-1 and TRBJ1-5; the D gene is not confidently resolved. A distance of 6 bases separates the germline ends of V and J, which lose 0 bases and 0 bases respectively. Inclusive of the bounding cysteine and phenylalanine, the CDR3 is 15 residues long. Only CDR3 DNA remains: 45 bases, in frame from the first base. CDR1 and CDR2, looked up from the germline V gene, are MGHRA and YSYEKL.